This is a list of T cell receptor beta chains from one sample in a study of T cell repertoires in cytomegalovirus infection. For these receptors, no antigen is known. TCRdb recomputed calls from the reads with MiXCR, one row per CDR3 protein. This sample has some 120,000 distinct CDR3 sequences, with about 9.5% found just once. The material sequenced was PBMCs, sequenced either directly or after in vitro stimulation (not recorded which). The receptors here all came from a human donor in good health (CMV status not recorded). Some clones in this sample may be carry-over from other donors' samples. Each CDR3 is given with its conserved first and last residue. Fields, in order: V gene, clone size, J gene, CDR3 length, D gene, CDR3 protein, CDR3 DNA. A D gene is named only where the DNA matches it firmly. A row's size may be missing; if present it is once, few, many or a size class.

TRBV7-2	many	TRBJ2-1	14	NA	CASSSTTVYNEQFF	TGTGCCAGCAGCTCCACTACAGTTTACAATGAGCAGTTCTTC
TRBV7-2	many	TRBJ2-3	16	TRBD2	CASSRILAVSTDTQYF	TGTGCCAGCAGCCGGATACTAGCGGTTAGCACAGATACGCAGTATTTT
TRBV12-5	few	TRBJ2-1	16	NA	CASGLVPSSRDNEQFF	TGTGCTAGTGGTTTGGTACCCTCCAGCCGGGACAATGAGCAGTTCTTC
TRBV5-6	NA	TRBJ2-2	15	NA	CASTRGVKLGGELFF	TGTGCCAGCACCCGGGGCGTTAAACTGGGAGGGGAGCTGTTTTTT
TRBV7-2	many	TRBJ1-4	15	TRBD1	CASSFTGQTNEKLFF	TGTGCCAGCAGCTTTACGGGACAGACTAATGAAAAACTGTTTTTT
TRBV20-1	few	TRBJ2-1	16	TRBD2	CSARDPTSAPYNEQFF	TGCAGTGCTAGAGATCCCACTAGCGCACCCTACAATGAGCAGTTCTTC
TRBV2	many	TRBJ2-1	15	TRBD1	CASREQGALYNEQFF	TGTGCCAGCAGGGAACAGGGGGCCCTCTACAATGAGCAGTTCTTC
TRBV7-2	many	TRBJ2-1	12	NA	CASSAFGDEQFF	TGTGCCAGCAGCGCCTTTGGGGATGAGCAGTTCTTC
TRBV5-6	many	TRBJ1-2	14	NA	CASSLQGPGYGYTF	TGTGCCAGCAGCTTGCAGGGGCCAGGTTATGGCTACACCTTC
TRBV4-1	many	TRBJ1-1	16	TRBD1	CASSQRMTGGRTEAFF	TGCGCCAGCAGCCAAAGGATGACAGGGGGGAGGACTGAAGCTTTCTTT
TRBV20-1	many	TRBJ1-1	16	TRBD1	CSAPPGGLSLNTEAFF	TGCAGTGCCCCCCCAGGGGGGCTATCATTGAACACTGAAGCTTTCTTT
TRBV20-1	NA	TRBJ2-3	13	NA	CIVHSLCTDTQYF	TGCATTGTCCACTCCCTCTGCACAGATACGCAGTATTTT
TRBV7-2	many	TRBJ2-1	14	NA	CASSPRTANDEQFF	TGTGCCAGCAGCCCACGGACAGCCAACGATGAGCAGTTCTTC
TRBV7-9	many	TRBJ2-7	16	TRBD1	CASSLLGDRGDYEQYF	TGTGCCAGCAGCTTATTGGGGGACAGGGGTGACTACGAGCAGTACTTC
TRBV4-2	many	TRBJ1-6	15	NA	CASSQGLEINSPLHF	TGTGCCAGCAGCCAAGGTTTGGAAATTAATTCACCCCTCCACTTT
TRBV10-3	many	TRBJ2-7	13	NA	CAISRGTLREQYF	TGTGCCATCAGTCGCGGGACCCTTCGCGAGCAGTACTTC
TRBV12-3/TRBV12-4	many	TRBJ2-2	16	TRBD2	CASSKISGSNTGELFF	TGTGCCAGCAGCAAAATTAGCGGGTCGAACACCGGGGAGCTGTTTTTT
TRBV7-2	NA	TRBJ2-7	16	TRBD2	CASSLGGRVGSYEQYF	TGTGCCAGCAGCTTGGGGGGGAGGGTTGGGTCCTACGAGCAGTACTTC
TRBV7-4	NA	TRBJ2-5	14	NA	CASSPRAGWETQNF	TGTGCCAGCAGCCCCCGGGCAGGATGGGAGACCCAGAACTTC
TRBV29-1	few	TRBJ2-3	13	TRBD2	CSVLTSGTDTQYF	TGCAGCGTTTTAACTAGCGGCACAGATACGCAGTATTTT
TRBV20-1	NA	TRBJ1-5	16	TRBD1	CSARDQQGLSNQPQHF	TGCAGTGCTAGAGATCAACAGGGGCTTAGCAATCAGCCCCAGCATTTT
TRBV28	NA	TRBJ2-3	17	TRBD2	CASSLLVSRRELDTQYF	TGTGCCAGCAGTTTACTGGTCTCTAGGCGGGAGTTAGATACGCAGTATTTT
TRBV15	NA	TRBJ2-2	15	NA	CATSSPVGYTGELFF	TGTGCCACCAGCAGTCCAGTAGGGTATACCGGGGAGCTGTTTTTT
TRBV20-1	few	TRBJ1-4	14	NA	CSAGEWATNEKLFF	TGCAGTGCTGGAGAGTGGGCGACTAATGAAAAACTGTTTTTT
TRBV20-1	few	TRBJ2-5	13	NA	CSANRRDQETQYF	TGCAGTGCCAATAGGAGGGACCAAGAGACCCAGTACTTC
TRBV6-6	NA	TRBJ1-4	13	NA	CASSYGLGAPSLF	TGTGCCAGCAGTTACGGTCTGGGGGCCCCAAGCTTGTTT
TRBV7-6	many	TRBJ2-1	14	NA	CASSLAASHNEQFF	TGTGCCAGCAGCTTAGCTGCTAGTCACAATGAGCAGTTCTTC
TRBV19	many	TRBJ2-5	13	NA	CASSKLRQETQYF	TGTGCCAGTAGTAAACTACGTCAAGAGACCCAGTACTTC
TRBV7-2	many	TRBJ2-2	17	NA	CASTLRGFGANTGELFF	TGTGCCAGCACCTTAAGGGGTTTCGGGGCGAACACCGGGGAGCTGTTTTTT
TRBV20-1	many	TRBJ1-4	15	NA	CSASMDSATNEKLFF	TGCAGTGCCTCGATGGACAGTGCAACTAATGAAAAACTGTTTTTT
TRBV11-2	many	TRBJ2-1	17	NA	CASSLDYMAGRGNEQFF	TGTGCCAGCAGCTTAGACTACATGGCGGGGCGGGGCAATGAGCAGTTCTTC
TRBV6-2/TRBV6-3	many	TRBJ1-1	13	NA	CASSERENTEAFF	TGTGCCAGCTCAGAACGGGAGAACACTGAAGCTTTCTTT
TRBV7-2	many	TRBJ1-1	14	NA	CASSKRGASTEAFF	TGTGCCAGCAGCAAAAGGGGGGCGTCCACTGAAGCTTTCTTT
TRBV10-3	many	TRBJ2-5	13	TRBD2	CAIGKREKETQYF	TGTGCCATCGGGAAGCGGGAGAAAGAGACCCAGTACTTC
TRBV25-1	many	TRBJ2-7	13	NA	CASSLGTPLEQYF	TGTGCCAGCAGCCTCGGGACCCCTTTGGAGCAGTACTTC
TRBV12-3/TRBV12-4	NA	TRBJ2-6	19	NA	CASSLGEGGGLLWANVLTF	TGTGCCAGCAGTTTAGGAGAGGGGGGTGGGCTCCTCTGGGCCAACGTCCTGACTTTC
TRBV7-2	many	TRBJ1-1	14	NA	CASSLHVRNTEAFF	TGTGCCAGCAGCCTACACGTGAGGAACACTGAAGCTTTCTTT
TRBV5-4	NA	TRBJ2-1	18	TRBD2	CASSLKGRKAGGYNEQFF	TGTGCCAGCAGCTTAAAGGGGAGGAAAGCGGGAGGGTACAATGAGCAGTTCTTC
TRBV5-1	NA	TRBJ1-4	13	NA	CASSEDRNEKLFF	TGCGCCAGCAGCGAGGACAGAAATGAAAAACTGTTTTTT
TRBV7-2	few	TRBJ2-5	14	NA	CASSLERSSETQYF	TGTGCCAGCAGCTTAGAGCGCAGTTCGGAGACCCAGTACTTC
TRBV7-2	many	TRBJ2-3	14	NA	CASQGRRGTDTQYF	TGTGCCAGCCAAGGGAGACGGGGCACAGATACGCAGTATTTT
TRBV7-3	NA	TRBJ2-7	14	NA	CASSPGGRTYEQYF	TGTGCCAGCAGCCCGGGGGGCAGGACCTACGAGCAGTACTTC
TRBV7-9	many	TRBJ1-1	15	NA	CASSLDRHTYTEAFF	TGTGCCAGCAGCTTAGATAGGCACACGTACACTGAAGCTTTCTTT
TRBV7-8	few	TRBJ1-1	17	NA	CASSLVGGARVDTEAFF	TGTGCCAGCAGCTTAGTTGGGGGTGCCAGGGTGGACACTGAAGCTTTCTTT
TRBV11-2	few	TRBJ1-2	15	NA	CASSPSSERAYGYTF	TGTGCCAGCAGCCCCTCGAGCGAGAGGGCCTATGGCTACACCTTC
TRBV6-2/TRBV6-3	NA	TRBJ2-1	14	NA	CASSPGHSTDEQFF	TGTGCCAGCAGTCCGGGACACAGCACGGATGAGCAGTTCTTC
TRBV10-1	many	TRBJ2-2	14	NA	CASSGVLGTGELFF	TGCGCCAGCTCAGGAGTGTTAGGCACCGGGGAGCTGTTTTTT
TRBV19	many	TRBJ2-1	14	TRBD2	CASSLSSGYNEQFF	TGTGCCAGTAGTTTGTCTAGCGGTTACAATGAGCAGTTCTTC
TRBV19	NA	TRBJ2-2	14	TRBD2	CASIAGGNTGELFF	TGTGCCAGTATAGCGGGAGGGAACACCGGGGAGCTGTTTTTT
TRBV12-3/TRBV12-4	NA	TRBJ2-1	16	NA	CASPSERRVTYNERFF	TGTGCCAGCCCCTCAGAGCGGAGAGTTACTTACAATGAGCGGTTCTTC
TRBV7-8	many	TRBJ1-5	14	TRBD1	CASSIGQGGQPQHF	TGTGCCAGCAGCATAGGACAGGGAGGCCAGCCCCAGCATTTT
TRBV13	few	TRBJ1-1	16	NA	CASSLAGAPMYTEAFF	TGTGCCAGCAGCTTAGCGGGGGCGCCTATGTACACTGAAGCTTTCTTT
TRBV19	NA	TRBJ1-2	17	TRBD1	CASSVTGGSITNYGYTF	TGTGCCAGTAGTGTGACAGGGGGATCAATCACTAACTATGGCTACACCTTC
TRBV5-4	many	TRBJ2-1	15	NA	CASSLGESPYNEQFF	TGTGCCAGCAGCTTGGGGGAGTCCCCCTACAATGAGCAGTTCTTC
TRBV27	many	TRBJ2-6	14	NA	CASTRNSGANVLTF	TGTGCCAGCACTCGGAACTCTGGGGCCAACGTCCTGACTTTC
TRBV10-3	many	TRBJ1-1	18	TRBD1	CAISDRTGTGGKNTEAFF	TGTGCCATCAGTGACAGGACAGGGACCGGGGGGAAAAACACTGAAGCTTTCTTT
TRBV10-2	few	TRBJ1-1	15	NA	CASTGDRTPGTEAFF	TGCGCCAGCACAGGAGACAGGACACCGGGGACTGAAGCTTTCTTT
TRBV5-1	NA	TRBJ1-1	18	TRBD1	CASSGAGTGGPINTEAFF	TGCGCCAGCAGCGGGGCCGGGACAGGGGGCCCTATAAACACTGAAGCTTTCTTT
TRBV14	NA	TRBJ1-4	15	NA	CASSQYSDGGEKLFF	TGTGCCAGCAGCCAATACAGTGACGGAGGTGAAAAACTGTTTTTT